This passage covers 20 T cell receptor beta chains from one sample sequenced in a study of siplizumab effects on memory and regulatory T cells. The repertoire was sequenced with immunoSEQ multiplex PCR; TCRdb's copy has only in-frame clones and lacks some. The sample yields around 82,000 clones, roughly 93% seen once. Sequenced sample: CD8+ T cells sorted from blood. All receptors derive from a human donor in good health.

A single count supports this clone. The chain recombines TRBV29-1 with TRBJ1-2; D is undetermined. The CDR3 runs 16 residues. The germline V gene encodes CDR1 SQVTM and CDR2 ANQGSEA. With 0 bases removed from V and 2 bases from J, the gap between germline ends came to 16 bases. CDR3 region: CSVEDHIGLPNYGYTF. The DNA for the CDR3 is TGCAGCGTTGAAGATCACATAGGGCTGCCGAACTATGGCTACACCTTC. The full variable domain, its missing parts supplied by reference TRBV29-1 and TRBJ1-2, is SAVISQKPSRDICQRGTSLTIQCQVDSQVTMMFWYRQQPGQSLTLIATANQGSEATYESGFVIDKFPISRPNLTFSTLTVSNMSPEDSSIYLCSVEDHIGLPNYGYTFGSGTRLTVV.

The chain combines TRBV29-1 with TRBJ1-3; unclear D gene. The CDR3 is made up of 13 amino acids. The V and J ends lost 5 bases and 9 bases respectively, with 17 bases between them. Germline CDR1 and CDR2: SQVTM and ANQGSEA. Here the CDR3 reads CSVHSAQRGTIYF. As DNA, the CDR3 is TGCAGCGTTCACAGTGCCCAGCGGGGCACCATATATTTT.

The gene calls are TRBV7-2 and TRBJ2-7; D gene ambiguous. CDR1 and CDR2 (germline): SGHTA, FQGNSA. The V gene lost 3 bases and the J gene lost 1 base, with 10 bases spanning the gap. The CDR3 runs to 14 residues. In DNA, the CDR3 is TGTGCCAGCAGCTTTGATATGGGATCCTACGAGCAGTACTTC. This codes for CASSFDMGSYEQYF.

This clone is a singleton in its sample. CDR3 DNA: TGTGCCAGCAGCGCGGTATATGGCTACACCTTC. Protein: CASSAVYGYTF. The genes are TRBV9 and TRBJ1-2, with D uncertain. This CDR3 spans 11 amino acids. V lost 3 bases to trimming and J lost 5 bases, with 5 bases between them. CDR1 is SGDLS and CDR2 is YYNGEE in the germline V gene.

The gene calls are TRBV19 and TRBJ1-3; D is unclear. Between the trimmed V and J ends, which lost 8 bases and 0 bases, there was a span of 14 bases. The CDR3 sequence is 15 residues long. Germline V gives CDR1 LNHDA, CDR2 SQIVND (reference sequence). The CDR3 region has the DNA TGTGCCAGTCAAACGGAAACCACCTCTGGAAACACCATATATTTT. Translation: CASQTETTSGNTIYF.

This clone appeared a few times. The V gene is TRBV2, the J gene TRBJ1-2; D call uncertain. This CDR3 is built from 10 residues. The germline V gene has CDR1 SNHLY and CDR2 FYNNEI. V gave up 6 bases and J gave up 12 bases, with 11 bases separating them. The CDR3 spells CASSPDWNTF. CDR3 DNA sequence: TGTGCCAGCAGCCCAGATTGGAACACCTTC.

The gene calls are TRBV5-1 and TRBJ2-1; possible D gene TRBD1, 6 bases. The CDR3 loop spans 17 amino acids. V was cut by 4 bases and J by 8 bases, with 25 bases left in between. Germline-derived CDR1 and CDR2 are SGHRS and YFSETQ. The CDR3 sequence: CASSQYQTGSVFDEQFF. In DNA, the CDR3 is TGCGCCAGCAGCCAATACCAGACAGGCTCGGTTTTTGATGAGCAGTTCTTC. Supplemented by reference TRBV5-1 and TRBJ2-1, the full variable domain reads KAGVTQTPRYLIKTRGQQVTLSCSPISGHRSVSWYQQTPGQGLQFLFEYFSETQRNKGNFPGRFSGRQFSNSRSEMNVSTLELGDSALYLCASSQYQTGSVFDEQFFGPGTRLTVL.

V and J are TRBV27 and TRBJ2-5, with a tentative D call TRBD1 (6 bases). This CDR3 has 13 residues. With 2 bases removed from V and 7 bases from J, the gap between germline ends came to 11 bases. Germline CDR1 and CDR2: MNHEY and SMNVEV (reference sequence). The CDR3: CASSLDTGTTQYF. CDR3 coding DNA: TGTGCCAGCAGTTTAGACACAGGGACGACCCAGTACTTC.

V usage is TRBV5-4 and J usage is TRBJ1-1; D not certain. Germline-derived CDR1 and CDR2 are SGHNT and YYREEE (reference sequence). The CDR3 loop spans 12 amino acids. With 4 bases removed from V and 3 bases from J, the gap between germline ends came to 7 bases. The CDR3 DNA sequence: TGTGCCAGCAGCGTGACGGACACTGAAGCTTTCTTT. Protein product: CASSVTDTEAFF.

The chain is built from TRBV6-6 and TRBJ1-1; D gene unclear. This CDR3 has 13 residues. Germline assignment: CDR1 MNHNY and CDR2 SVGAGI (reference sequence). V lost 2 bases and J 0 bases, leaving 4 bases between the germline ends. CDR3 in DNA: TGTGCCAGCAGTTACGATCTGAACACTGAAGCTTTCTTT. As protein: CASSYDLNTEAFF.

The chain combines TRBV4-1 with TRBJ2-3; possibly TRBD1 for D (6 bases). Between the trimmed V and J ends, which lost 2 bases and 2 bases, there was a span of 14 bases. The CDR3 covers 16 residues. Per germline, CDR1 MGHRA and CDR2 YSYEKL. CDR3 sequence (DNA): TGCGCCAGCAGCCAAAGGGGGACCCCCTCCACAGATACGCAGTATTTT. Translating gives CASSQRGTPSTDTQYF.

J is TRBJ1-1 and V is TRBV2; D call uncertain. CDR1 is SNHLY, CDR2 FYNNEI, per germline. Between the trimmed V and J ends, which lost 4 bases and 0 bases, there was a span of 12 bases. The CDR3 loop spans 15 amino acids. CDR3 protein: CASSGFGFMNTEAFF. The CDR3 nucleotides read TGTGCCAGCAGTGGTTTCGGTTTTATGAACACTGAAGCTTTCTTT.

The V call is TRBV2, the J call TRBJ2-3, with 13 bases identical to TRBD2. Trimming cost V 5 bases and J 5 bases; bases outside gene matches: 4. Germline V lookup: CDR1 SNHLY, CDR2 FYNNEI. The length of the CDR3 is 15 residues. The CDR3 loop reads CASSTSGGALDTQYF. Here the CDR3 DNA reads TGTGCCAGCAGTACTAGCGGGGGGGCCTTAGATACGCAGTATTTT.

This chain uses TRBV6-5 with TRBJ1-4; D gene ambiguous. V dropped 5 bases and J dropped 5 bases, with 15 bases sitting between them. This CDR3 comprises 15 residues. CDR1 MNHEY and CDR2 SVGAGI come from the germline V gene. In DNA, the CDR3 is TGTGCCAGCAGTCAAGGGCCAAACCTCAATGAAAAACTGTTTTTT. Translation: CASSQGPNLNEKLFF.

The chain recombines TRBV5-6 with TRBJ2-5, with TRBD1 matching 8 bases. V was pared by 3 bases and J by 5 bases, with 3 bases of the junction left unmatched. The germline V gene has CDR1 SGHDT and CDR2 YYEEEE. This CDR3 region has 13 residues. CDR3 bases: TGTGCCAGCAGCTCAGGGGGCGGGGAGACCCAGTACTTC. Translating gives CASSSGGGETQYF.

The genes are TRBV7-2 and TRBJ2-7; 7 bases are shared with TRBD1. CDR3 size: 14 residues. In germline, CDR1 is SGHTA, CDR2 FQGNSA. J gave up 0 bases and V 7 bases, and 6 bases lay outside the gene matches. The CDR3 DNA sequence: TGTGCCAGCATGACAGGGACGCCCTCCTACGAGCAGTACTTC. Protein sequence: CASMTGTPSYEQYF.

CDR3 sequence (DNA): TGTGCTAGTGGTTTGGAGACCCAGGGGGACACTAACTATGGCTACACCTTC. Protein sequence: CASGLETQGDTNYGYTF. This chain uses TRBV12-5 with TRBJ1-2; 7 bases line up with TRBD1. The CDR3 runs 17 residues. Losses at the gene ends were 1 base for V and 0 bases for J; bases not matched to a gene: 8. Germline loops: CDR1 LGHNT, CDR2 FRNRAP. Supplemented by reference TRBV12-5 and TRBJ1-2, the full variable domain reads DARVTQTPRHKVTEMGQEVTMRCQPILGHNTVFWYRQTMMQGLELLAYFRNRAPLDDSGMPKDRFSAEMPDATLATLKIQPSEPRDSAVYFCASGLETQGDTNYGYTFGSGTRLTVV.

The chain is built from TRBV7-8 and TRBJ2-1; D is ambiguous. Trimming pared 6 bases from V and 0 bases from J, leaving 9 bases between. From germline, CDR1 is SGHVS and CDR2 FQNEAQ. The CDR3 has 14 residues. The CDR3 nucleotides read TGTGCCAGCAGTTCGGATAGCTCCTACAATGAGCAGTTCTTC. Translating it yields CASSSDSSYNEQFF.

The CDR3 spells CASSLGNRGETQYF. The DNA for the CDR3 is TGTGCCAGCAGTTTAGGCAACAGGGGAGAGACCCAGTACTTC. This rearrangement joins TRBV28 to TRBJ2-5; 7 nucleotides match TRBD1. This CDR3 has 14 residues. Germline V gene lookup returns CDR1 MDHEN and CDR2 SYDVKM. The V segment lost 2 bases and the J segment 4 bases; nucleotides outside the gene matches: 4.

The chain carries TRBV7-2 and TRBJ2-7, with 10 bases identical to TRBD1. V was clipped by 5 bases and J by 4 bases; unmatched bases: 8. The CDR3 is 15 residues long. Germline V gives CDR1 SGHTA, CDR2 FQGNSA. CDR3 residues: CASSQIGTGDYEQYF. In DNA, the CDR3 is TGTGCCAGCAGCCAAATCGGGACAGGGGATTACGAGCAGTACTTC.